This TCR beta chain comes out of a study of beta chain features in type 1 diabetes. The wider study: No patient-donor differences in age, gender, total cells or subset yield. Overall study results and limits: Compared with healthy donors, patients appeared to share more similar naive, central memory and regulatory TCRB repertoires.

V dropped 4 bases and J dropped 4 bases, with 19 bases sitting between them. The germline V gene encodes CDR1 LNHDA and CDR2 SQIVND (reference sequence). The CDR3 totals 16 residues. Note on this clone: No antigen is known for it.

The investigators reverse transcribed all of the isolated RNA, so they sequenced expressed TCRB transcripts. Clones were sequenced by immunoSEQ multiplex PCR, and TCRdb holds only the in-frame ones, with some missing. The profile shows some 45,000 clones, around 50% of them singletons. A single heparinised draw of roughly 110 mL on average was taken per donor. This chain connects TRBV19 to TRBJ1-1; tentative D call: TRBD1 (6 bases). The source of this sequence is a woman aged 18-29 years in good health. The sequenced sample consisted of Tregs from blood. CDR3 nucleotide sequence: TGTGCCAGTAGTAACCCAAGGGTTGGGGGCGTCACTGAAGCTTTCTTT. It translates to CASSNPRVGGVTEAFF.